The clone carrying this TCR beta chain was seen a few times. Its target is unknown. Treatment in this sample: oral pan-JAK inhibitor, 5-10 mg twice daily. The study team obtained lesional scalp punch biopsies and peripheral blood from alopecia areata patients. The data belong to a study of CD8+ T cells in alopecia areata. In each case, RNA was isolated and then reverse transcribed into cDNA as the sequencing template. Sequencing used immunoSEQ multiplex PCR; TCRdb keeps in-frame clones, though not all of them. The data hold about 180,000 clones, with approximately 49% observed a single time. Whole-study findings and limits: Alopecia totalis/universalis scalp especially showed more expanded CD8+ clones than normal scalp. It was observed that many expanded lesional clones persisted in scalp and blood during tofacitinib. Tofacitinib delivered significant drops in scalp clonality and in expanded CD8+ clones among the top 100.

The germline gives CDR1 SNHLY, CDR2 FYNNEI. The CDR3 runs 15 residues. Trimming removed 6 bases from V and 2 bases from J, with 15 bases in between. Sequencing used CD8+ T cells sorted from blood, obtained at approximately week 52, from a patient treated with tofacitinib. The TCR sequence derives from a human donor with alopecia areata. This chain uses TRBV2 with TRBJ2-3; no clear D gene. The CDR3 is CASRLENRHTDTQYF. The DNA of the CDR3 is TGTGCCAGCAGGCTCGAGAATAGGCACACAGATACGCAGTATTTT.